This T cell receptor beta chain was retrieved from a study of technical replicates of blood from a few donors (dated 2017 in TCRdb). Concerning this clone itself: Its antigen remains unidentified. No clone much larger than this one lies a single base away; base qualities are absent.

Libraries came from the immunoSEQ multiplex PCR assay. The table was pulled from immuneACCESS by TCRdb, which kept in-frame rearrangements only. Such tables lose some clones; where checked, under half of the loss comes from unresolved V genes, and the rest has no known cause. This sample gives tens of thousands of clones in total; nearly 95% of them show up just once. The top ten clonotypes cover around 4% of the sample. Taken from the germline V gene, the CDR1 and CDR2 loops are SGHDT and YYEEEE. From the cysteine up to the phenylalanine, the CDR3 has a length of 14 residues. Solely the CDR3 DNA is kept, with 42 bases framed from the first base. Trimmed from V: 1 base; trimmed from J: 7 bases; junction bases lacking a gene match: 8.

The sample taken for sequencing was PBMCs. This clonotype was sampled from a human donor in good health. Some clones in this sample may be carry-over from other donors' samples. This receptor chain uses TRBV5-6 and TRBJ2-7, with 7 bases in between that match TRBD1. The CDR3 has the sequence CASSLIDRAREQYF. In nucleotide form, the sequence is TGTGCCAGCAGCTTGATAGACAGGGCACGGGAGCAGTACTTC.